A single sample gave rise to the 32 T cell receptor beta chains below, sequenced in a study of cytomegalovirus exposure and HLA in healthy donors (dated by TCRdb to 2016 to 2017). Library preparation used the immunoSEQ multiplex PCR assay. TCRdb carries this immuneACCESS record with in-frame sequences only. Its versions omit some clonotypes, under half of them owing to an unresolved V gene in the studies checked, with the rest unexplained. The sample records roughly 300,000 clones, about nine tenths of which are singletons. The ten largest clones take up 0.84% of the sample. The sample taken for sequencing was PBMCs. These TCRs come from a woman younger than 30 in good health and CMV-seronegative.

The chain uses TRBV6-5 and TRBJ1-5; 7 nucleotides agree with TRBD1. The junction had 1 base not matched to a gene; V was cut back by 6 bases and J by 5 bases. The germline CDR1 and CDR2 sequences are MNHEY and SVGAGI. This CDR3 region has 12 residues. The CDR3 here is CASRTGDQPQHF. CDR3 nucleotide sequence: TGTGCCAGCAGAACAGGGGATCAGCCCCAGCATTTT.

The V and J genes are TRBV4-1 and TRBJ2-7; TRBD2 might be the D (5 bases). V was trimmed by 4 bases and J by 0 bases, leaving 16 bases between them. Germline V gene lookup returns CDR1 MGHRA and CDR2 YSYEKL. The CDR3 runs 16 residues. The CDR3 spells CASSPAGRRPSYEQYF. Here the CDR3 DNA reads TGCGCCAGCAGCCCCGCGGGTAGGAGGCCCTCCTACGAGCAGTACTTC.

The gene calls are TRBV7-2 and TRBJ2-7, with 11 bases that match TRBD2. CDR3 size: 16 residues. Germline lookup yields CDR1 SGHTA and CDR2 FQGNSA. J gave up 4 bases and V 5 bases, and 10 bases lay outside the gene matches. The CDR3 reads CASSPTLAGAAYEQYF. The CDR3 DNA reads as TGTGCCAGCAGCCCAACACTAGCGGGGGCAGCTTACGAGCAGTACTTC.

The chain joins TRBV4-3 to TRBJ1-2; 8 bases align to TRBD1. V lost 0 bases and J lost 5; bases outside the gene matches: 11. There are 17 residues in the CDR3. Germline CDR1 reads LGHNA; CDR2 reads YSLEER. CDR3 amino acids: CASSQDYLQGAQYGYTF. The DNA for the CDR3 is TGCGCCAGCAGCCAAGATTATTTGCAGGGGGCACAGTATGGCTACACCTTC.

V and J are TRBV6-6 and TRBJ2-3; TRBD2 aligns across 7 bases. Trimming took 4 bases from V and 7 from J; bases not matched to a gene: 14. The CDR3 consists of 16 residues. CDR1 is MNHNY and CDR2 is SVGAGI in the germline V gene (reference sequence). The CDR3 region is CASSWNGAGARHTQYF. In DNA form, the CDR3 reads TGTGCCAGCAGTTGGAACGGGGCGGGAGCCAGACATACGCAGTATTTT.

The chain couples TRBV28 to TRBJ2-1, with D possibly being TRBD2 (5 bases). The V and J ends lost 3 bases and 3 bases respectively, with 6 bases between them. This CDR3 is built from 13 residues. CDR1 and CDR2 from the germline V gene are MDHEN and SYDVKM. The CDR3 region has the DNA TGTGCCAGCAGTTTGACTAACTACAATGAGCAGTTCTTC. It specifies CASSLTNYNEQFF.

The rearrangement uses TRBV13 and TRBJ2-7, with TRBD2 identical over 7 bases. Trimming removed 4 bases from V and 0 bases from J; junction bases left unmatched: 3. The CDR3 length is 14 residues. Germline-derived CDR1 and CDR2 are PRHDT and FYEKMQ (reference sequence). CDR3 bases: TGTGCCAGCAGCTACGGCGGGAGCTCCTACGAGCAGTACTTC. Amino acids: CASSYGGSSYEQYF.

V gene TRBV9 combines with J gene TRBJ2-7; D unclear. V was cut by 3 bases and J by 0 bases, with 7 bases left in between. Germline CDR1 is SGDLS and CDR2 is YYNGEE. CDR3 length: 13 amino acids. Here the CDR3 reads CASSGQSSYEQYF. The CDR3 nucleotides are TGTGCCAGCAGCGGCCAGTCCTCCTACGAGCAGTACTTC.

This clone was found once. This chain joins TRBV5-6 and TRBJ2-7; 8 bases fit TRBD1. V dropped 6 bases and J dropped 1; count of bases not matched to a gene: 9. Germline CDR1 reads SGHDT; CDR2 reads YYEEEE. CDR3 length: 15 residues. In DNA, the CDR3 is TGTGCCAGCAACTTAGAACAGGGGGGATCCTACGAGCAGTACTTC. Residues: CASNLEQGGSYEQYF.

J is TRBJ2-7 and V is TRBV10-3; tentatively, D is TRBD1 (5 bases). The V and J ends lost 0 bases and 4 bases respectively, with 10 bases between them. The CDR3 runs to 14 residues. From germline, CDR1 is ENHRY and CDR2 SYGVKD. The CDR3: CAISESKGPYEQYF. As DNA, the CDR3 is TGTGCCATCAGTGAGTCCAAGGGGCCATACGAGCAGTACTTC.

This rearrangement joins TRBV7-2 to TRBJ2-2; tentative D call: TRBD2 (7 bases). This CDR3 region has 17 residues. Trimming stripped 2 bases from V and 0 bases from J, with 13 bases between. CDR1 and CDR2 from the germline V gene are SGHTA and FQGNSA. CDR3 nucleotide sequence: TGTGCCAGCAGCTTAAGGTGGGGGGGCCCGAACACCGGGGAGCTGTTTTTT. Residues: CASSLRWGGPNTGELFF.

This chain joins TRBV25-1 and TRBJ1-5; 11 bases match TRBD1. Germline V gene sequence: CDR1 MGHDK, CDR2 SYGVNS. The CDR3 consists of 16 residues. V lost 8 bases and J lost 9; bases outside the gene matches: 15. As DNA, the CDR3 is TGTGCCAGCCTCAACTGGGGACAGGGGGTAAGGCGGCCCCAGCATTTT. Its translation is CASLNWGQGVRRPQHF.

This chain links TRBV2 with TRBJ1-2; 8 nucleotides match TRBD1. The CDR3 consists of 13 residues. Looked up from germline, CDR1 is SNHLY and CDR2 is FYNNEI. With V trimmed by 4 bases and J by 5 bases, 3 bases remained unmatched. Here the CDR3 DNA reads TGTGCCAGCAGTGGGGGACAGGTTTATGGCTACACCTTC. Amino acids: CASSGGQVYGYTF.

This sequence joins TRBV4-1 and TRBJ2-1; 8 nucleotides agree with TRBD2. Losses at the gene ends were 0 bases for V and 3 bases for J; bases not matched to a gene: 1. There are 15 residues in the CDR3. Germline-derived CDR1 and CDR2 are MGHRA and YSYEKL. CDR3 nucleotides: TGCGCCAGCAGCCAAGACAGCGGGAGCTACAATGAGCAGTTCTTC. This codes for CASSQDSGSYNEQFF.

The V call is TRBV27, the J call TRBJ2-3; maybe TRBD1 (6 bases). This CDR3 comprises 14 residues. The V gene's germline CDR1 is MNHEY and CDR2 SMNVEV (reference sequence). Trimming shortened V by 3 bases and J by 3 bases, and 10 bases separated the two germline ends. The CDR3 spells CASSLVQGTDTQYF. DNA for the CDR3: TGTGCCAGCAGTTTGGTGCAGGGGACAGATACGCAGTATTTT.

The table lists this clone with a count of one. The gene calls are TRBV2 and TRBJ1-1, with no clear D. V was clipped by 8 bases and J by 1 base, with 11 bases between them. The CDR3 totals 13 residues. Germline assignment: CDR1 SNHLY and CDR2 FYNNEI. The CDR3 DNA reads as TGTGCCAGCCCCATGCGAGCGAACACTGAAGCTTTCTTT. Its protein product is CASPMRANTEAFF.

The genes are TRBV10-3 and TRBJ2-3; TRBD1 aligns across 9 bases. After removal of 5 bases from V and 2 bases from J, the junction contained 5 bases not matched to a gene. Germline loops: CDR1 ENHRY, CDR2 SYGVKD. The CDR3 is 15 amino acids. This chain's CDR3 is CAISNRDRVTDTQYF. The DNA of the CDR3 is TGTGCCATCAGTAACCGGGACAGGGTCACAGATACGCAGTATTTT.

The chain has TRBV5-6 and TRBJ1-5, with a tentative D call TRBD1 (5 bases). The CDR3 has 16 amino acids. In germline, CDR1 is SGHDT, CDR2 YYEEEE. The germline V and J ends were trimmed by 4 bases and 2 bases, with 16 bases remaining between them. CDR3 DNA: TGTGCCAGCAGCCGGGACGGGGGGTACGGCAATCAGCCCCAGCATTTT. This sequence encodes CASSRDGGYGNQPQHF.

The chain employs TRBV28 and TRBJ1-5, with D possibly matching TRBD1 (5 bases). CDR1 and CDR2 (germline): MDHEN, SYDVKM. This CDR3 contains 17 residues. V was cut by 5 bases and J by 7 bases, with 24 bases left in between. The CDR3 spells CASSLDLYGRVRQPQHF. In nucleotides, the CDR3 is TGTGCCAGCAGTCTAGATCTTTATGGCAGGGTCCGGCAGCCCCAGCATTTT.

The gene calls are TRBV28 and TRBJ1-2, with 7 bases that match TRBD1. The length of the CDR3 is 15 residues. The V gene end was trimmed by 5 bases and the J gene end by 4 bases; junction bases not matched to a gene: 10. Germline loops: CDR1 MDHEN, CDR2 SYDVKM. The CDR3 region is CASSPKGQKIYGYTF. The CDR3 DNA reads TGTGCCAGCAGTCCTAAGGGACAGAAGATCTATGGCTACACCTTC.

Only a few counts were recorded for this clone. V usage is TRBV13 and J usage is TRBJ2-7; 8 nucleotides match TRBD2. The V and J ends lost 5 bases and 0 bases, in that order; junction bases with no gene match: 6. The CDR3 runs to 15 residues. Germline values: CDR1 PRHDT, CDR2 FYEKMQ (reference sequence). Written as DNA, the CDR3 is TGTGCCAGCAGCCCGCTAGCGGGTAACTCCTACGAGCAGTACTTC. This codes for CASSPLAGNSYEQYF.

V is TRBV2 and J is TRBJ2-6, with 7 bases fitting TRBD1. The V segment lost 5 bases and the J segment 2 bases; nucleotides outside the gene matches: 12. The germline CDR1 and CDR2 sequences are SNHLY and FYNNEI. This CDR3 is built from 18 residues. The CDR3 nucleotides read TGTGCCAGCAGTTCGGTTATTGACAGGGTCACTGGGGCCAACGTCCTGACTTTC. It specifies CASSSVIDRVTGANVLTF. The full variable domain, in which reference TRBV2 and TRBJ2-6 provide the parts outside the CDR3, is EPEVTQTPSHQVTQMGQEVILRCVPISNHLYFYWYRQILGQKVEFLVSFYNNEISEKSEIFDDQFSVERPDGSNFTLKIRSTKLEDSAMYFCASSSVIDRVTGANVLTFGAGSRLTVL.

J is TRBJ2-5 and V is TRBV27; the match to TRBD2 covers 11 bases. The CDR3 contains 19 residues. Per the germline V gene, CDR1 is MNHEY and CDR2 is SMNVEV (reference sequence). The junction had 18 bases not matched to a gene; V was cut back by 4 bases and J by 5 bases. The CDR3 loop is CASSSTHPRLAGSRETQYF. The CDR3 nucleotides read TGTGCCAGCAGTTCAACCCACCCCAGACTAGCGGGGTCCCGGGAGACCCAGTACTTC.

The rearrangement uses TRBV10-3 and TRBJ1-2; D is undetermined. Between the trimmed V and J ends, which lost 0 bases and 4 bases, there was a span of 6 bases. Germline V gives CDR1 ENHRY, CDR2 SYGVKD. The CDR3 has 13 amino acids. The CDR3 DNA follows: TGTGCCATCAGTGAGTCTACAGTCTATGGCTACACCTTC. This translates into CAISESTVYGYTF.

The chain couples TRBV7-3 to TRBJ2-1, with 10 positions matching TRBD2. Germline loops: CDR1 SGHTA, CDR2 FQGTGA. The junction had 11 bases not matched to a gene; V was cut back by 4 bases and J by 5 bases. The CDR3 is made up of 17 amino acids. The CDR3 reads CASSSSLAGVGDNEQFF. DNA of the CDR3: TGTGCCAGCAGCTCCTCGCTAGCGGGAGTCGGAGACAATGAGCAGTTCTTC.

This clone came up a few times. The V gene is TRBV30, the J gene TRBJ1-4; TRBD1 matches at 7 bases. V lost 2 bases, J lost 10 bases, and 4 bases stayed unmatched. This CDR3 contains 12 residues. Germline CDR1 reads GTSNPN; CDR2 reads SVGIG (reference sequence). The CDR3 sequence is CAWSQQGTKLFF. The CDR3 DNA is TGTGCCTGGAGTCAACAGGGGACAAAACTGTTTTTT.

The chain joins TRBV6-1 to TRBJ1-2; TRBD1 might be the D (5 bases). Trimming cost V 6 bases and J 5 bases, with 13 bases left between them. Germline V gene lookup returns CDR1 MNHNS and CDR2 SASEGT. The CDR3 length is 13 residues. CDR3 in amino acids: CASRTGTMYGYTF. CDR3 DNA: TGTGCCAGCAGGACTGGGACTATGTATGGCTACACCTTC.

V gene TRBV2 combines with J gene TRBJ2-7, with a tentative D call TRBD2 (5 bases). The germline V gene has CDR1 SNHLY and CDR2 FYNNEI. The CDR3 is made up of 14 amino acids. The V end lost 6 bases, the J end lost 0 bases, and 12 bases lay between the germline ends. The CDR3 DNA follows: TGTGCCAGCAGCGACTACCCGAGCTCCTACGAGCAGTACTTC. It translates to CASSDYPSSYEQYF.

The gene calls are TRBV5-1 and TRBJ2-1; D is unresolved. The V gene lost 4 bases and the J gene lost 8 bases, with 10 bases spanning the gap. Germline V gene lookup returns CDR1 SGHRS and CDR2 YFSETQ. The CDR3 contains 12 residues. The CDR3 region is CASSPSRDEQFF. As DNA, the CDR3 is TGCGCCAGCAGCCCTAGTCGGGATGAGCAGTTCTTC.

The chain is built from TRBV5-4 and TRBJ1-2; D might be TRBD1 (5 bases). Germline CDR1 is SGHNT and CDR2 is YYREEE (reference sequence). This CDR3 is 14 amino acids long. V dropped 0 bases and J dropped 3 bases, with 9 bases sitting between them. The CDR3 loop is CASSLDGGDYGYTF. CDR3 DNA sequence: TGTGCCAGCAGCTTGGACGGGGGTGACTATGGCTACACCTTC.

V is TRBV5-1 and J is TRBJ2-7; 11 bases match TRBD1. J was trimmed by 6 bases and V by 4 bases; bases with no gene match: 6. Germline-derived CDR1 and CDR2 are SGHRS and YFSETQ. The CDR3 is made up of 14 amino acids. This CDR3 is CASSPGTGGREQYF. The CDR3 DNA follows: TGCGCCAGCAGCCCCGGGACAGGGGGGCGCGAGCAGTACTTC.

The chain recombines TRBV5-6 with TRBJ2-1; D is uncertain. The CDR3 spans 15 residues. From germline, CDR1 is SGHDT and CDR2 YYEEEE. Trimming removed 1 base at V and 2 bases at J, with 10 bases between. CDR3 nucleotides: TGTGCCAGCAGCTTGTTACGTGGCCCCTACAATGAGCAGTTCTTC. Protein sequence: CASSLLRGPYNEQFF.